This entry describes one TCR beta chain. The antigen remains undetermined. The CDR3 end is not reached by the read, which stops 3 residues before it; the germline J gene fills it in. This entry belongs to a study of T cells in women clearing cervical HPV infection. Assay: immunoSEQ multiplex PCR; the TCRdb copy retains only in-frame clones and omits some. This sample's clone table lists approximately 35,000 clones. Study outcomes and limitations: CIN3+ cases had significantly higher TCR repertoire richness than controls, but evenness did not differ.

The CDR3 spans 14 residues. Looked up from germline, CDR1 is LNHNV and CDR2 is YYDKDF (reference sequence). The V end lost 0 bases, the J end lost 0 bases, and 3 bases lay between the germline ends. The sample was blood buffy coat. The rearrangement links TRBV15 to TRBJ1-3; no clear D. The origin of this receptor is a woman aged 18 to 69 with a cervical HPV16 infection that either progressed to CIN3+ or cleared (not recorded which). The CDR3 here is CATSREGSGNTIYF. CDR3 DNA, as far as it was read: TGTGCCACCAGCAGAGAAGGCTCTGGAAACACC.